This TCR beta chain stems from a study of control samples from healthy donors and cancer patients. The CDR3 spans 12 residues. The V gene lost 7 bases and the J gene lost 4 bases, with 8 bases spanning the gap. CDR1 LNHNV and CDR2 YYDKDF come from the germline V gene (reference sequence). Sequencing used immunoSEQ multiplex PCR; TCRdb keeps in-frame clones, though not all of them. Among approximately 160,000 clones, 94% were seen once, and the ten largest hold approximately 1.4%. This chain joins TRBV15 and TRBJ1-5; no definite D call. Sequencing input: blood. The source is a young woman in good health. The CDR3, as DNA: TGTGCCACCACCAGTTCTAATCAGCCCCAGCATTTT. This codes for CATTSSNQPQHF.